The present TCR beta chain was sequenced within a study of T cell responses to AZD1222 COVID-19 vaccine (dated by TCRdb to 2020 to 2023). Study-level background: AZD1222 recipients whose second dose came at about 4 weeks and those whose second dose came at about 12 weeks were combined into one group, since spike-specific TCR depth and breadth did not differ between the two schedules. A total of 230 or so trial participants underwent TCR sequencing, of whom 207 received two doses of AZD1222 and about 25 received two doses of the MenACWY control vaccine. Trial participants were enrolled into age subgroups of 18-55, 56-69 and 70-plus years, which contained about 150, 28 and 57 TCR-sequenced participants, respectively.

The CDR3 regions of human TCRbeta chains were analyzed by immunosequencing. Processing in the source paper ran as follows. TCRs in the repertoires were matched against a reference library of SARS-CoV-2-specific TCRs that had been generated with the MIRA antigen-specificity platform. Breadth was defined as the fraction of unique TCRs that were SARS-CoV-2-associated. Depth was defined as the fraction of total T cells that were SARS-CoV-2-associated. Each spike-specific TCR was assigned to its reactive spike region and to a CD4 or CD8 class using the MIRA data. Log10-transformed breadth and depth values were compared by one-way ANOVA with Sidak's multiple comparisons tests. Drawn from immuneACCESS, this table holds only the in-frame rearrangements with V and J called that TCRdb kept. Clones are partly lost; checked studies trace under half to an unresolved V gene and leave the rest unexplained. V and J calls and clone size come straight from that table; D and trimming were deduced from the DNA. This sample is represented by 90,000 to 100,000 clones; approximately 90% of them were singletons. The top ten clonotypes cover about 7.8% of the sample.

On this clone: The target of this receptor is not known. Per-base quality was not reported, and no clone a single base away is much larger than it.

The intended sense of this specimen's time point label: baseline before first vaccination. Samples from vaccinated people were obtained from the UK trials COV001 and COV002, which included a single-blind randomized controlled phase 2/3 trial of AZD1222 (ChAdOx1 nCoV-19) in healthy adults. For TCRbeta chain sequencing, PBMC samples were collected from trial participants at day 0 and at day 28 after the second dose. What the study reported, not specific to this receptor: Most participants were white British and females outnumbered males, and the authors suggested that clonal diversity may have been underestimated. The 56-69-year group was small, and its depth increase did not reach significance, likely because of low power. Vaccine-associated CD4 TCRs spanned the whole spike protein, with dominant responses in regions 160-218 and 743-854. Conclusions about previously exposed vaccinees are limited because only a handful of AZD1222 recipients were SARS-CoV-2 seropositive at baseline. Epitopes outside the regions mutated in the B.1.351 and B.1.1.7 variants were reportedly recognized by nearly half of the unique spike-specific TCRs. Because no day 14 peak-response samples were available, the repertoires could be characterized only after the peak T cell response. A significant rise in spike-specific TCR breadth and depth was observed after two AZD1222 doses relative to day 0 and relative to MenACWY recipients.

This specimen was peripheral blood, taken on day 0 of AZD1222 vaccination. This TCR derives from an adult in good health.

The DNA is as follows: TGCGCCAGCAGCCAAGCTCCAACCAACTTTAAAGAGGGACAGGGCACCTACGAGCAGTACTTC. Its product reads: CASSQAPTNFKEGQGTYEQYF. Recombination connected TRBV4-3 to TRBJ2-7, with 9 middle bases fitting TRBD1. Clipping removes 1 base from V and 2 bases from J, with 21 as the unmatched junction base count. According to the germline V gene, CDR1 reads LGHNA and CDR2 reads YSLEER. The CDR3, from cysteine to phenylalanine, totals 21 residues. Just the 63-base CDR3 DNA is kept, in frame starting at base 1.